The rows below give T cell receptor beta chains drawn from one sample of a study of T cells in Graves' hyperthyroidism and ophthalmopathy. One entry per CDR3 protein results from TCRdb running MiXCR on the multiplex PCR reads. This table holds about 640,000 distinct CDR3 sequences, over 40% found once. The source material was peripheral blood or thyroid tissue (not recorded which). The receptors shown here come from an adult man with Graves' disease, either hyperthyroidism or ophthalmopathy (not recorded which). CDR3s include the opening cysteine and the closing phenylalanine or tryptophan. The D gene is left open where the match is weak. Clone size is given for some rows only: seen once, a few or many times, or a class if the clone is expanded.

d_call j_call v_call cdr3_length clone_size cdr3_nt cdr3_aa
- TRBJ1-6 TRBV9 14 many TGTGCCAGCAGCGTAGATGGTAACCTTTCACCCCTCCACTTT CASSVDGNLSPLHF
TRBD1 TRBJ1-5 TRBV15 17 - TGTGCCACCAGCAGGCCGGGACAGGGACGAATTGGGCAGCCCCAGCATTTT CATSRPGQGRIGQPQHF
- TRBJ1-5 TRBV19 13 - TGTGCCAGTACCTTTAATAGCAATCAGCCCCAGCATTTT CASTFNSNQPQHF
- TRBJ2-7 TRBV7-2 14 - TGTGCCACAAACCCCCGGGGGCGGGAGACCGAGCAGTACTTC CATNPRGRETEQYF
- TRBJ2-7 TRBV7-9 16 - TGTGCCAGCAGCTTAACGGACGCCGAGAGCTCCTACGAGCAGTACTTC CASSLTDAESSYEQYF
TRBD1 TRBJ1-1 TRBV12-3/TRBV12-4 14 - TGTGCCACCCGGGGACAGGTCGGAAGCACTGAAGCTTTCTTT CATRGQVGSTEAFF
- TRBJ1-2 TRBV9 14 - TGTGCCAGCAGCGTAGCGGCAGAAAGATATGGCTACACCTTC CASSVAAERYGYTF
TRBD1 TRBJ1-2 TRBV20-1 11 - TGCAGTGCTAGCGGAGGGGGCGGGTACACCTTC CSASGGGGYTF
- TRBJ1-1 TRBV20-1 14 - TGCAGTGCTCCCCCCGTTAGGGCGGACACTGAAGCTTTCTTT CSAPPVRADTEAFF
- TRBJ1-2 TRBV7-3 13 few TGCGCCAGCAGTCACACGGCTGTCTATGGCTACACCTTC CASSHTAVYGYTF
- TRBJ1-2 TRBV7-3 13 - TGTGCCAGCAGCTTGGGAAACAGGGACAAGAACACCTTC CASSLGNRDKNTF
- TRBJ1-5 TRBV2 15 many TGTGCCAGCAGACCCCGGGACACCTTCAATCAGCCCCAGCATTTT CASRPRDTFNQPQHF
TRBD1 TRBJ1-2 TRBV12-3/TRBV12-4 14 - TGTGCCAGCAGCTTGGGCAGGGGGTCGGACGGCTACACCTTC CASSLGRGSDGYTF
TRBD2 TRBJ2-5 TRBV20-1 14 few TGCAGTGCTCCCCTAGCGGGAGGGCGAGAGACCCAGTACTTC CSAPLAGGRETQYF
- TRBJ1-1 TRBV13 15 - TGTGCCAGCAGCAAGGATCTTCGAGGGTTCACTGAAGCTTTCTTT CASSKDLRGFTEAFF
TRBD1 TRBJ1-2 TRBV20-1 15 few TGCAGTGCTGCTCTCGTTGGACAGGGGGATGGAGGCTACACCTTC CSAALVGQGDGGYTF
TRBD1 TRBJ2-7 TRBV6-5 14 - TGTGCCAGCAGACAGGGGGAATTTGCGGGCGAGCAGTACTTC CASRQGEFAGEQYF
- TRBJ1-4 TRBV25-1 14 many TGTGCCAGCACCGGGCCAAGTGCTAATGAAAAACTGTTTTTT CASTGPSANEKLFF
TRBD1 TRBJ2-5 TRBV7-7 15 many TGTGCTAGCAGCTCAATCACAGGGGACCAAGAGACCCAGTACTTC CASSSITGDQETQYF
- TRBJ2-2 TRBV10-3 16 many TGTGCCATCAGTGATATCGGGGCCAGGGACACCGGGGAGCTGTTTTTT CAISDIGARDTGELFF
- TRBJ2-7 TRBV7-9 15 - TGTGCCAGCAGTATCCCCGGGGCGACCGCCTACGAGCAGTACTTC CASSIPGATAYEQYF
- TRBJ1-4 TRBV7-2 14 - TGTGCCAGCAGCTTAAGGAACGGCGATGAAAAACTGTTTTTT CASSLRNGDEKLFF
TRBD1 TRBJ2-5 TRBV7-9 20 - TGTGCCAGCAGCTTAGCCCGCCGCAGCAGGGGGCCCTCCTTACAAGAGACCCAGTACTTC CASSLARRSRGPSLQETQYF
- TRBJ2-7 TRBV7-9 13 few TGTGCCAGCAGCTTAGATCCAGCAGTCGAGCAGTACTTC CASSLDPAVEQYF
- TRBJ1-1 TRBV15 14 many TGTGCCACCAGCAGAGAGAGGCGGGGCCCTGAAGCTTTCTTT CATSRERRGPEAFF
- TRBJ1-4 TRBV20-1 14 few TGCAGTGCCCAAGAAGGTGCACACGGAGGGAAACTGTTTTTT CSAQEGAHGGKLFF
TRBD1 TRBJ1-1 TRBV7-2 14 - TGTGCCAGCAGGGTCGGGACAGGGGTTACTGAAGCTTTCTTT CASRVGTGVTEAFF
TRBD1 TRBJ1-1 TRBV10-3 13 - TGTGCCATCAGTACAGGGGGGGTCACTGAAGCTTTCTTT CAISTGGVTEAFF
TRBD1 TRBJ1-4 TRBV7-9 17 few TGTGCCAGCACACGGGGTCAGGGGGCCGGAACTAATGAAAAACTGTTTTTT CASTRGQGAGTNEKLFF
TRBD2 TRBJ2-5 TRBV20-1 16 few TGCAGTGCCGATCGGACTAGCGGGAGTGGAGAAGAGACCCAGTACTTC CSADRTSGSGEETQYF
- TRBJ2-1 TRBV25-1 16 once TGTGCCAGCAGTGAATATTACAGGGTTGACTACAATGAGCAGTTCTTC CASSEYYRVDYNEQFF
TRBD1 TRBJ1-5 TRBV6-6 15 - TGTGCCAGCAGTTTATCGGGACAGGGGAGTCAGCCCCAGCATTTT CASSLSGQGSQPQHF
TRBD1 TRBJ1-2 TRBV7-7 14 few TGTGCTAGCAGCTTAGCGCAGGGGGCCGGCGGCTACACCTTC CASSLAQGAGGYTF
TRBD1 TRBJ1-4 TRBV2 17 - TGTGCCAGCAGTTTCCTCCCGGGACAGGGGACTAATGAAAAACTGTTTTTT CASSFLPGQGTNEKLFF
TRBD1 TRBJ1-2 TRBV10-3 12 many TGTGCCATCACTAGGACAGGGGACGGCTACACCTTC CAITRTGDGYTF
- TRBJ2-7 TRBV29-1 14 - TGCAGCGTTATGAGCGGGACAAGAGCCTACGAGCAGTACTTC CSVMSGTRAYEQYF
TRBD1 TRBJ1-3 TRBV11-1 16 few TGTGCCAGTAGCCAAGAGGACAGGGGCGCTGGAAACACCATATATTTT CASSQEDRGAGNTIYF
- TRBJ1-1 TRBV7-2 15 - TGTGCCAGCTCACCCCCCGGTCCTCTACGGACTGAAGCTTTCTTT CASSPPGPLRTEAFF
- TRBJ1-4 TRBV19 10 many TGTGCCAGCGGCCATGAAAAACTGTTTTTT CASGHEKLFF
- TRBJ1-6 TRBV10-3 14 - TGTGCCATCAGTGAAAGCTCCTATAATTCACCCCTCCACTTT CAISESSYNSPLHF